The sample holds one count of the clone carrying this T cell receptor beta chain. This sample was taken from a study of technical replicates of blood from a handful of donors. Profiling relied on immunoSEQ multiplex PCR, and the TCRdb table lists in-frame clones only, not all of them. Among about 88,000 clones, around 92% were seen once, and the ten largest hold approximately 0.3%. Trimming removed 2 bases at V and 5 bases at J, with 13 bases between. Germline-derived CDR1 and CDR2 are KGHSH and LQKENI. This CDR3 is 15 amino acids long. This chain links TRBV18 with TRBJ1-5, with D perhaps TRBD1 (5 bases). The sequencing sample was made of T cells isolated from PBMCs. The TCR sequence derives from a human donor in good health. The CDR3 bases are TGTGCCAGCTCACCAACGGGAGGGGTTGATCAGCCCCAGCATTTT. Translated: CASSPTGGVDQPQHF.